This entry lists 3 T cell receptor beta chains sequenced from one sample in a study of pediatric ulcerative colitis. Generated by immunoSEQ multiplex PCR, the TCRdb table keeps only in-frame clones and is missing some. The sample has some 60,000 clones, 70% to 80% seen once. The sequenced sample consisted of blood. These receptors originate from a boy between 10 and 17 years old with moderate ulcerative colitis.

The chain has TRBV5-1 and TRBJ1-1, with 8 bases fitting TRBD1. Trimming cost V 3 bases and J 3 bases; bases outside gene matches: 10. In germline, CDR1 is SGHRS, CDR2 YFSETQ. There are 16 residues in the CDR3. The CDR3 spells CASSSQTQGADTEAFF. The CDR3 DNA is TGCGCCAGCAGCTCACAAACCCAGGGGGCCGACACTGAAGCTTTCTTT.

The genes are TRBV18 and TRBJ2-7; 7 nucleotides match TRBD1. Germline CDR1 is KGHSH and CDR2 is LQKENI. The V and J ends lost 4 bases and 9 bases, in that order; junction bases with no gene match: 9. The CDR3 runs to 13 residues. CDR3 sequence reads: CASSQRGQSGQYF. The CDR3 coding sequence is TGTGCCAGCTCACAAAGGGGGCAGTCGGGGCAGTACTTC.

The V and J genes are TRBV13 and TRBJ2-3; D unclear. V lost 2 bases to trimming and J lost 4 bases, with 1 base between them. CDR1 is PRHDT and CDR2 is FYEKMQ in the germline V gene (reference sequence). The CDR3 sequence is 11 residues long. CDR3 nucleotides: TGTGCCAGCAGCTTATCAGATACGCAGTATTTT. Its protein is CASSLSDTQYF.